The 22 T cell receptor beta chains below were found in one sample sequenced in a study of blood T cell repertoires in COVID-19. Profiled with immunoSEQ multiplex PCR; TCRdb holds only in-frame clones, not every one. This sample yields approximately 290,000 clones, of which 91% are seen a single time; 2.2% belongs to the top ten. Sequencing was carried out using peripheral blood. These receptors all stem from a woman aged 25 to 39 with COVID-19, enrolled during active disease.

This clone came up a few times. V gene TRBV19 combines with J gene TRBJ1-4; maybe TRBD1 (6 bases). The CDR3 sequence is 13 residues long. Per the germline V gene, CDR1 is LNHDA and CDR2 is SQIVND (reference sequence). Trimming took 9 bases from V and 7 from J, leaving 15 bases between them. As DNA, the CDR3 is TGTGCCAGCCTTGGACAGTCGGCTGAAAAACTGTTTTTT. Protein product: CASLGQSAEKLFF.

This sequence joins TRBV6-5 and TRBJ1-1; TRBD1 is a possible D gene (5 bases). Per the germline V gene, CDR1 is MNHEY and CDR2 is SVGAGI. The CDR3 has 13 amino acids. Trimming pared 7 bases from V and 4 bases from J, leaving 13 bases between. The CDR3 DNA reads as TGTGCCAGCACCCTTACCGGGGGCACTGAAGCTTTCTTT. Encoded protein: CASTLTGGTEAFF.

J is TRBJ1-1 and V is TRBV19, with D possibly matching TRBD1 (6 bases). Germline CDR1 reads LNHDA; CDR2 reads SQIVND (reference sequence). This CDR3 has 14 amino acids. V was cut by 3 bases and J by 7 bases, with 15 bases left in between. The CDR3 region is CASSILGGDGEAFF. In DNA, the CDR3 is TGTGCCAGTAGTATTCTAGGGGGGGACGGTGAAGCTTTCTTT. Using reference TRBV19 and TRBJ1-1 for the parts outside the CDR3, the full variable domain is DGGITQSPKYLFRKEGQNVTLSCEQNLNHDAMYWYRQDPGQGLRLIYYSQIVNDFQKGDIAEGYSVSREKKESFPLTVTSAQKNPTAFYLCASSILGGDGEAFFGQGTRLTVV.

As for this clone: Within the sample, other DNA sequences also encode this same CDR3. This chain uses TRBV5-1 with TRBJ2-7; maybe TRBD1 (6 bases). The CDR3 runs 15 residues. The V gene's germline CDR1 is SGHRS and CDR2 YFSETQ. Trimming stripped 0 bases from V and 0 bases from J, with 10 bases between. CDR3 in DNA: TGCGCCAGCAGCTTGGGACAGGTGAGCTCCTACGAGCAGTACTTC. Its translation: CASSLGQVSSYEQYF. The variable domain in full, with the rest retrieved from reference TRBV5-1 and TRBJ2-7, is KAGVTQTPRYLIKTRGQQVTLSCSPISGHRSVSWYQQTPGQGLQFLFEYFSETQRNKGNFPGRFSGRQFSNSRSEMNVSTLELGDSALYLCASSLGQVSSYEQYFGPGTRLTVT.

This clone turned up a few times. The V call is TRBV5-1, the J call TRBJ2-7; 9 bases are a match to TRBD1. Germline V gene lookup returns CDR1 SGHRS and CDR2 YFSETQ. V dropped 0 bases and J dropped 6; count of bases not matched to a gene: 4. The CDR3 is 14 residues long. The CDR3 bases are TGCGCCAGCAGCTTGGGACAGGGGGTCGGCGAGCAGTACTTC. It specifies CASSLGQGVGEQYF. Full variable domain (rest looked up from reference TRBV5-1 and TRBJ2-7): KAGVTQTPRYLIKTRGQQVTLSCSPISGHRSVSWYQQTPGQGLQFLFEYFSETQRNKGNFPGRFSGRQFSNSRSEMNVSTLELGDSALYLCASSLGQGVGEQYFGPGTRLTVT.

The chain joins TRBV29-1 to TRBJ1-1; a possible D gene is TRBD1 (6 bases). The V gene's germline CDR1 is SQVTM and CDR2 ANQGSEA. V shed 2 bases and J shed 4 bases, with 20 bases lying between them. CDR3 size: 16 residues. The CDR3 DNA sequence: TGCAGCGTTGAAAATCCCAAACAGGGTGGGGCCACTGAAGCTTTCTTT. Protein product: CSVENPKQGGATEAFF.

This clone was observed at least ten times. The V and J genes are TRBV7-2 and TRBJ2-7, with 15 bases identical to TRBD2. CDR1 is SGHTA and CDR2 is FQGNSA in the germline V gene. J lost 2 bases, V lost 6 bases, and 11 bases had no gene match. This CDR3 contains 18 residues. CDR3 sequence: CASRNNGLAGGGPYEQYF. CDR3 nucleotides: TGTGCCAGCAGAAACAACGGACTAGCGGGAGGGGGGCCCTACGAGCAGTACTTC. The full variable domain, completed using reference TRBV7-2 and TRBJ2-7, is GAGVSQSPSNKVTEKGKDVELRCDPISGHTALYWYRQSLGQGLEFLIYFQGNSAPDKSGLPSDRFSAERTGGSVSTLTIQRTQQEDSAVYLCASRNNGLAGGGPYEQYFGPGTRLTVT.

The rearrangement links TRBV18 to TRBJ1-4; a weak D match, TRBD1 (6 bases). The CDR3 runs 14 residues. V lost 3 bases to trimming and J lost 4 bases, with 9 bases between them. Looked up from germline, CDR1 is KGHSH and CDR2 is LQKENI. CDR3 nucleotides: TGTGCCAGCTCACCGGGGACATTTAATGAAAAACTGTTTTTT. Protein product: CASSPGTFNEKLFF.

This clone was observed a handful of times. This chain joins TRBV2 and TRBJ2-3; D possibly corresponds to TRBD2 (5 bases). The CDR3 totals 14 residues. Trimming removed 9 bases from V and 1 base from J, with 14 bases in between. Germline CDR1 SNHLY, CDR2 FYNNEI. The chain's CDR3 is CASREGTGTDTQYF. CDR3 nucleotide sequence: TGTGCCAGTCGTGAGGGTACGGGCACAGATACGCAGTATTTT.

The CDR3 DNA follows: TGTGCCACCAGCAGAGAGAGCCAGAGGACTGACATTCAGTACTTC. It translates to CATSRESQRTDIQYF. The chain is built from TRBV15 and TRBJ2-4; maybe TRBD2 (5 bases). V lost 0 bases and J 8 bases, leaving 14 bases between the germline ends. The V gene's germline CDR1 is LNHNV and CDR2 YYDKDF (reference sequence). This CDR3 is 15 amino acids long.

The table lists this clone with a count of one. This CDR3 is CASSIRTGRDTEAFF. The CDR3 DNA reads TGTGCCAGTAGTATAAGGACAGGGAGGGACACTGAAGCTTTCTTT. The chain links TRBV19 to TRBJ1-1; 8 nucleotides agree with TRBD1. In germline, CDR1 is LNHDA, CDR2 SQIVND (reference sequence). This CDR3 has 15 residues. V shed 2 bases and J 3 bases; nucleotides not matched to a gene: 5.

Here the CDR3 reads CASSIAGATNEQYF. In nucleotides, the CDR3 is TGTGCCAGCAGTATAGCGGGAGCGACGAACGAGCAGTACTTC. The rearrangement links TRBV6-6 to TRBJ2-7; 9 bases align to TRBD2. CDR3 length: 14 amino acids. V shed 5 bases, J shed 5 bases, and the junction held 7 bases outside the gene matches. Germline CDR1 reads MNHNY; CDR2 reads SVGAGI (reference sequence).

V is TRBV11-3 and J is TRBJ1-1; D unclear. Germline V gene data show CDR1 as SGHNT and CDR2 as YENEEA. Trimming stripped 3 bases from V and 1 base from J, with 9 bases between. The CDR3 contains 14 residues. CDR3 nucleotides: TGTGCCAGCAGCTTCGGCGGATCGAACACTGAAGCTTTCTTT. Protein sequence: CASSFGGSNTEAFF.

The chain couples TRBV5-1 to TRBJ2-1, with a weak D call TRBD2 (6 bases). The germline V gene has CDR1 SGHRS and CDR2 YFSETQ. The CDR3 extends over 14 amino acids. The V end was cut by 4 bases, the J end by 5 bases, with 13 bases between. CDR3 residues: CASSTTAGNNEQFF. CDR3 sequence (DNA): TGCGCCAGCAGCACGACGGCGGGAAACAATGAGCAGTTCTTC.

The genes are TRBV11-2 and TRBJ1-1; no definite D call. The CDR3 sequence is 12 residues long. Germline assignment: CDR1 SGHAT and CDR2 FQNNGV. Trimming left V 2 bases short and J 7 bases short, with 8 bases between. The CDR3 is CASSLFLSEAFF. The CDR3 nucleotides read TGTGCCAGCAGCTTATTCCTAAGTGAAGCTTTCTTT.

V is TRBV25-1 and J is TRBJ2-7; 8 bases agree with TRBD1. The CDR3 extends over 14 amino acids. CDR1 and CDR2 (germline): MGHDK, SYGVNS. J lost 1 base, V lost 6 bases, and 5 bases had no gene match. The CDR3 sequence: CASRSGTGSYEQYF. As DNA, the CDR3 is TGTGCCAGCAGGTCCGGGACAGGTTCCTACGAGCAGTACTTC.

This clone was detected once. The V gene is TRBV4-1, the J gene TRBJ1-6; D not certain. Germline V gene data show CDR1 as MGHRA and CDR2 as YSYEKL. This CDR3 comprises 14 residues. V gave up 1 base and J gave up 3 bases, with 4 bases separating them. The CDR3 DNA reads TGCGCCAGCAGCCAAGGGAGCTATAATTCACCCCTCCACTTT. Translation gives CASSQGSYNSPLHF.

The chain links TRBV27 to TRBJ2-7; 9 positions match TRBD1. This CDR3 comprises 14 residues. The germline CDR1 and CDR2 sequences are MNHEY and SMNVEV (reference sequence). V dropped 5 bases and J dropped 0; count of bases not matched to a gene: 2. Here the CDR3 reads CASSRDRASYEQYF. Written as DNA, the CDR3 is TGTGCCAGCAGTCGGGACAGGGCCTCCTACGAGCAGTACTTC.

The genes are TRBV11-2 and TRBJ2-7; D gene ambiguous. CDR1 and CDR2 (germline): SGHAT, FQNNGV. Trimming took off 2 bases at V and 2 bases at J, with 13 bases between the two ends. The length of the CDR3 is 15 residues. In DNA, the CDR3 is TGTGCCAGCAGCTTAAACCCTTCGCGCGCCTACGAGCAGTACTTC. Translating it yields CASSLNPSRAYEQYF.

The V gene is TRBV12-3 or TRBV12-4, the J gene TRBJ1-2; D gene uncertain. Trimming pared 3 bases from V and 4 bases from J, leaving 9 bases between. The CDR3 is 13 residues long. DNA for the CDR3: TGTGCCAGCAGTTTTGCGCCGGGCTATGGCTACACCTTC. Translated: CASSFAPGYGYTF.

The genes are TRBV24-1 and TRBJ2-1; TRBD1 is a possible D gene (6 bases). Germline V gives CDR1 KGHDR, CDR2 SFDVKD. The CDR3 totals 17 residues. The V end was cut by 0 bases, the J end by 5 bases, with 16 bases between. The CDR3 loop reads CATSDLHWGPQHNEQFF. The CDR3 bases are TGTGCCACCAGTGATTTGCATTGGGGGCCGCAGCACAATGAGCAGTTCTTC.

The chain uses TRBV19 and TRBJ1-1; D perhaps matches TRBD1 (5 bases). The CDR3 length is 12 residues. Trimming stripped 10 bases from V and 0 bases from J, with 9 bases between. Germline V gene lookup returns CDR1 LNHDA and CDR2 SQIVND (reference sequence). This CDR3 reads CAIGGVNTEAFF. Written as DNA, the CDR3 is TGTGCCATTGGAGGGGTGAACACTGAAGCTTTCTTT.